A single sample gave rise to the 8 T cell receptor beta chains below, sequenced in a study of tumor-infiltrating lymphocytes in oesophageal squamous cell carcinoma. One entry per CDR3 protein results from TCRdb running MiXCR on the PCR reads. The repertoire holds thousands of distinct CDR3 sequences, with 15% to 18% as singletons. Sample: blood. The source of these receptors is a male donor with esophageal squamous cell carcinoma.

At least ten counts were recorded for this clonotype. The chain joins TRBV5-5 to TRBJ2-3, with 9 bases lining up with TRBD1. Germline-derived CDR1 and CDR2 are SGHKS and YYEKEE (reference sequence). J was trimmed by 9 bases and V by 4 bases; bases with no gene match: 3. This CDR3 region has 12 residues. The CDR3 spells CASSQTGGTQYF. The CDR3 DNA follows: TGTGCCAGCAGCCAGACAGGGGGAACGCAGTATTTT.

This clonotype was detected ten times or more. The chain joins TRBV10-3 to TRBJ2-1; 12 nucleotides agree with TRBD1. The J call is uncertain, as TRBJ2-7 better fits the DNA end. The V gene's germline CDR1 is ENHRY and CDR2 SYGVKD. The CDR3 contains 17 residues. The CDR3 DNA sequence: TGTGCCATCAGTGAGTCGTTAGGGACAGGGGGCTACAATGAGCAGTACTTC. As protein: CAISESLGTGGYNEQYF.

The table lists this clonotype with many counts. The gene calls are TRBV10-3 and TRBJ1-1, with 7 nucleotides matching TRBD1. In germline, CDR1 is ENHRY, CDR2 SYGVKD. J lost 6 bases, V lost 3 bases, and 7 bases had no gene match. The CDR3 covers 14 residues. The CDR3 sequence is CAISDHTGVAEAFF. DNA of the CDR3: TGTGCCATCAGTGATCATACAGGGGTCGCTGAAGCTTTCTTT.

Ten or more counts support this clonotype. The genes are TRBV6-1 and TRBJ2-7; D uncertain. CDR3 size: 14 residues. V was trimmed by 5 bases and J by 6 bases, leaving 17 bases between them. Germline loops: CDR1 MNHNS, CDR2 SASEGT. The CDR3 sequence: CASSSPLFRTEQYF. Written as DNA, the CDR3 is TGTGCCAGCAGTTCCCCGTTATTCAGGACCGAGCAGTACTTC.

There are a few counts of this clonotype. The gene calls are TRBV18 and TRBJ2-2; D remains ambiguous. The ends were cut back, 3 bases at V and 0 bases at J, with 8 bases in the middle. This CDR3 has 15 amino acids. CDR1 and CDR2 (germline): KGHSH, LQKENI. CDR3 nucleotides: TGTGCCAGCTCACCTATTTCGGCGAACACCGGGGAGCTGTTTTTT. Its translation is CASSPISANTGELFF.

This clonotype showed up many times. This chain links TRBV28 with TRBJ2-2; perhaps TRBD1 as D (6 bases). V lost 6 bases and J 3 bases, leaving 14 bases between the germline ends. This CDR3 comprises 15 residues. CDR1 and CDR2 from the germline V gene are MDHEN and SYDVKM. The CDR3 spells CASRYDRRYTGELFF. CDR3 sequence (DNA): TGTGCCAGCAGATACGACAGGCGCTACACCGGGGAGCTGTTTTTT.

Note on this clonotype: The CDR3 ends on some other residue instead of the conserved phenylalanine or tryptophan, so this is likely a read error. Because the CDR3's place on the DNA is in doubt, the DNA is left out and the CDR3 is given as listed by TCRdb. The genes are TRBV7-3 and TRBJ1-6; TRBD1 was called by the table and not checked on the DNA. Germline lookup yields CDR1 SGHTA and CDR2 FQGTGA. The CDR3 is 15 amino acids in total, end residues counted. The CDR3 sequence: CASSFNLDNEQFFGP.

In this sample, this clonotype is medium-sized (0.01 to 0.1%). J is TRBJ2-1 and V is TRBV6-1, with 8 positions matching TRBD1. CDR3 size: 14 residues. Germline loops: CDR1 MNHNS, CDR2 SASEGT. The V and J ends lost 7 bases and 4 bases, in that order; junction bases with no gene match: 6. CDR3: CASNRQGQYNEQFF. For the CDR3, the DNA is TGTGCCAGCAACCGACAGGGGCAATACAATGAGCAGTTCTTC.